This TCR beta chain was recorded in a study of T-cell reconstitution after alpha-beta-depleted transplantation in children. Study observations and caveats: T-cell numbers and diversity, one year after transplant, stemmed largely from T cells that were newly produced. The high TCRbeta diversity at day 60 in some patients came from surviving recipient T cells and thymic progenitors. There were reportedly several hundred expanded graft clones from which alpha-beta T cells came about two months after transplant.

Unique molecular identifiers were incorporated when the TCRbeta library was constructed. TCRdb reprocessed the PCR reads with MiXCR, giving one entry per CDR3 protein. Of fewer than 700,000 distinct CDR3 sequences in the sample, 20% to 25% are singletons; the top ten hold over 12%. Comments on this clonotype: Its antigen is not identified.

The sequencing here drew on PBMCs, mostly from graft donor cells, taken 360 days after TCRalphabeta/CD19-depleted stem cell transplant. This TCR came from a boy in the first two years of life who had a stem cell transplant for acute myeloid leukemia, so the T cells may come from the graft donor.

The CDR3 sequence: CSARDGVTALAGEQYF. The DNA for the CDR3 is TGCAGTGCTAGAGATGGAGTTACCGCCCTAGCCGGAGAGCAGTACTTC. The chain has TRBV20-1 and TRBJ2-7; tentatively, D is TRBD2 (5 bases). The germline CDR1 and CDR2 sequences are DFQATT and SNEGSKA (reference sequence). This CDR3 is 16 amino acids long. V was pared by 0 bases and J by 7 bases, with 22 bases between.